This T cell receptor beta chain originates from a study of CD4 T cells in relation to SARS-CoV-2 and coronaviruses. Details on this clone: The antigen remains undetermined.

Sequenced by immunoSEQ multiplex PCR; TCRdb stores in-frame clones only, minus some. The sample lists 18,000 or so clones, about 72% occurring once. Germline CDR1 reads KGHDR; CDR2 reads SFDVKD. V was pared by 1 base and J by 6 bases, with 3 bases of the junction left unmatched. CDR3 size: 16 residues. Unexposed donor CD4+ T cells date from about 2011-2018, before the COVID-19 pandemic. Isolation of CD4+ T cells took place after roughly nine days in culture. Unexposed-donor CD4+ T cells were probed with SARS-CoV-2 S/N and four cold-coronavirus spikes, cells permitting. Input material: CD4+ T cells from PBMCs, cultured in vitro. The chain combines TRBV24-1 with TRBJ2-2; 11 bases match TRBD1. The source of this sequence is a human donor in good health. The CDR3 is CATSDLGTGGSGELFF. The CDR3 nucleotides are TGTGCCACCAGTGATTTAGGGACAGGGGGATCCGGGGAGCTGTTTTTT.